The TCR beta chain described here comes from a study of CD8+CD57+ T cells in acquired aplastic anemia. For the study at large: DNA recovered from sorted CD4+ and CD8+ cells had a mean of around 3.2 ug. Overall study results and limits: Twenty-nine sequences, all CD8+ CDR3, were shared between patients and controls.

The use of genomic DNA as template underpinned the TCR beta VDJ and CDR3 profiling. TCRdb reprocessed the reads with MiXCR, giving one entry per CDR3 protein. The profile shows fewer than 150,000 distinct CDR3 sequences, about 46% of them singletons. The CDR3 has 13 amino acids. Germline V gene sequence: CDR1 SEHNR, CDR2 FQNEAQ (reference sequence). V dropped 3 bases and J dropped 3 bases, with 8 bases sitting between them. Remarks on this clonotype: As yet, its antigen is unknown.

This TCR was sampled from a human donor in good health, serving as a control. V gene TRBV7-9 combines with J gene TRBJ1-2; D remains unclear. Sample: sorted CD4+, CD8+, or CD8+CD57+ T cells (not recorded which) from PBMCs. The CDR3 nucleotides read TGTGCCAGCAGCTTGAGTGCGGACTATGGCTACACCTTC. As protein: CASSLSADYGYTF.